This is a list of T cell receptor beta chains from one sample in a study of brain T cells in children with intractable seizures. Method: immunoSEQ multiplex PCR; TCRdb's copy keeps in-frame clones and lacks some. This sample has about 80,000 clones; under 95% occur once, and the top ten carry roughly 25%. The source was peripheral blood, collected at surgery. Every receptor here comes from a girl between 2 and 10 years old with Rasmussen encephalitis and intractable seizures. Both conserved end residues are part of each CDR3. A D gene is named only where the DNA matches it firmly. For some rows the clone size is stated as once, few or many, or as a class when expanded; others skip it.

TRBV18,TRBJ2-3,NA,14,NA,TGTGCCAGCTCACACAGCACCGCCACAGATACGCAGTATTTT,CASSHSTATDTQYF
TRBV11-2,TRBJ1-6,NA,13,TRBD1,TGTGCCAGCAGCTACGGGACAGGGATCACCCTCCACTTT,CASSYGTGITLHF
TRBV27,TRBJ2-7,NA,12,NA,TGTGCCAGCAGTTTATCGGGGGCCGAGCAGTACTTC,CASSLSGAEQYF
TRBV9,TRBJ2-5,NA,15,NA,TGTGCCAGCAGCGTAGGGCGAAAGGCTTGGGAGACCCAGTACTTC,CASSVGRKAWETQYF
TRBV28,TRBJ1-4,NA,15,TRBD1,TGTGCCAGCAGCTCTTTCGGACAGGGGGATGAAAAACTGTTTTTT,CASSSFGQGDEKLFF
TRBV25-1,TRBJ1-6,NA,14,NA,TGTGCCAGTCGGCATGTTAACTATAATTCACCCCTCCACTTT,CASRHVNYNSPLHF
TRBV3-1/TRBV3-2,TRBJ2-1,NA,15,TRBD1,TGTGCCAGCAGCCCGACAGGGGGTCCCTACAATGAGCAGTTCTTC,CASSPTGGPYNEQFF
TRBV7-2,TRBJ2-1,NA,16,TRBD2,TGTGCCAGCAGCTTAGCCGGGACTAGCGCCTACAATGAGCAGTTCTTC,CASSLAGTSAYNEQFF
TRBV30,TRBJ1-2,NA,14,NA,TGTGCCTGGAGCCCCACCGGGACACCAAGGGGCTACACCTTC,CAWSPTGTPRGYTF
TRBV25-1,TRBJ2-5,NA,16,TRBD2,TGTGCCAGCAGTGATCGTGGAGCGGGAGCCTTCGGGACCCAGTACTTC,CASSDRGAGAFGTQYF
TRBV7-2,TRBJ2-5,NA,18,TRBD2,TGTGCCAGCAGCCCGAACTCCGGGACTAGCGGGGGGGAGGAGACCCAGTACTTC,CASSPNSGTSGGEETQYF
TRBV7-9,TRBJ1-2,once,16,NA,TGTGCCAGCAGCTCCGACCAGGAAGGACAGTACTATGGCTACACCTTC,CASSSDQEGQYYGYTF
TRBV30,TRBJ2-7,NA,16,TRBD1,TGTGCCTGGAGTGTACGGGAGGGACAGGGGACTTACGAGCAGTACTTC,CAWSVREGQGTYEQYF
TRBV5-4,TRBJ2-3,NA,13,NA,TGTGCCAGCAGCTTGGAACCCCTGGATACGCAGTATTTT,CASSLEPLDTQYF
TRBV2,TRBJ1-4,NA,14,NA,TGTGCCAGAGGGTCAGGGGTAACTAATGAAAAACTGTTTTTT,CARGSGVTNEKLFF
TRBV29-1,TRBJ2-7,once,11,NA,TGCAGCGTTGCTTCACCCTACGAGCAGTACTTC,CSVASPYEQYF
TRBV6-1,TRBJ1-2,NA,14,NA,TGTGCCAGCAGTGAAATGGCAGGGAACTATGGCTACACCTTC,CASSEMAGNYGYTF
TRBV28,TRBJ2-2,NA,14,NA,TGTGCCAGCAAGGAGGGAGGGAACACCGGGGAGCTGTTTTTT,CASKEGGNTGELFF
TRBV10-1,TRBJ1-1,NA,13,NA,TGCGCCAGCAGTCAGGACAGGAACACTGAAGCTTTCTTT,CASSQDRNTEAFF
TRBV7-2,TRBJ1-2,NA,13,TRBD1,TGTGCCAGCAGCCTTACAGGGGCGTTTGGCTACACCTTC,CASSLTGAFGYTF
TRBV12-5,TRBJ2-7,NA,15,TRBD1,TGTGCTAGTGCCCCGCGAACGACAGGGACGTACGAGCAGTACTTC,CASAPRTTGTYEQYF
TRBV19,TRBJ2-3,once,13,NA,TGTGCCAGTAGTGGGTTAAGCACAGATACGCAGTATTTT,CASSGLSTDTQYF